This TCR beta chain originates from a study of blood T cell repertoires in COVID-19. Study context: Samples representing acute and convalescent COVID-19 were sourced from the United States, Italy and Spain. PBMCs, B-cell-depleted T cells, or T cells provided the cDNA or gDNA that made up the material.

Germline CDR1 and CDR2: MNHNS and SASEGT. V lost 0 bases and J 6 bases, leaving 15 bases between the germline ends. The CDR3 loop spans 15 amino acids. Per the authors' pipeline: The assay estimated nucleated cells by amplifying reference gene primers. Clones were read by immunoSEQ multiplex PCR, and TCRdb kept only the in-frame ones, dropping some. V and J calls and clone size are as listed in that table; D and trimming were resolved from the DNA. Of 100,000 to 150,000 clones in the sample, around 74% were seen once. This chain links TRBV6-1 with TRBJ2-7; tentatively, D is TRBD1 (5 bases). Sequencing was carried out using peripheral blood. This TCR came from a man older than 75 with COVID-19, enrolled during active disease. CDR3 sequence reads: CASSEAHGHLTEQYF. CDR3 sequence (DNA): TGTGCCAGCAGTGAAGCGCATGGACACCTTACCGAGCAGTACTTC.